These 10 T cell receptor beta chains came from one sample sequenced in a study of Ad26.COV2.S vaccination and SARS-CoV-2 variants. Clones were sequenced by immunoSEQ multiplex PCR, and TCRdb holds only the in-frame ones, with some missing. The repertoire includes about 350,000 clones, about 87% of them detected once, and 6.4% sits in the top ten. The treatment denotes: 19 received Ad26.COV2.S at low or high dose, single or two shots; several received placebo; per-sample allocation not given. Samples came from day 63 after the first vaccine or placebo injection. Specimen: peripheral blood, collected in a trial of Ad26.COV2.S vaccine versus placebo. Receptors were obtained from a person aged 18-65 years who received the Ad26.COV2.S COVID-19 vaccine or a placebo.

This clone has only a few counts. V is TRBV11-3 and J is TRBJ2-3; D possibly corresponds to TRBD1 (6 bases). In germline, CDR1 is SGHNT, CDR2 YENEEA. The CDR3 is 15 amino acids. The V gene lost 2 bases and the J gene lost 5 bases, with 14 bases spanning the gap. DNA for the CDR3: TGTGCCAGCAGCTTACAGGGGCTGAGGGTAGATACGCAGTATTTT. The encoded protein is CASSLQGLRVDTQYF.

The chain is built from TRBV7-6 and TRBJ2-2; D is undetermined. The germline V gene has CDR1 SGHVS and CDR2 FNYEAQ. The CDR3 is 17 residues long. Trimming removed 6 bases from V and 2 bases from J, with 19 bases in between. In DNA form, the CDR3 reads TGTGCCAGCAGTCCAACGGCAGTTCCGGTTAACACCGGGGAGCTGTTTTTT. Its translation: CASSPTAVPVNTGELFF.

This clone has only a few counts. The chain uses TRBV6-5 and TRBJ2-6; D remains unclear. Deletions cut 4 bases from V and 0 bases from J, with 7 bases between. Germline CDR1 MNHEY, CDR2 SVGAGI. The CDR3 extends over 15 amino acids. In nucleotides, the CDR3 is TGTGCCAGCAGTTGGGGAATCTCTGGGGCCAACGTCCTGACTTTC. It is translated as CASSWGISGANVLTF.

The chain carries TRBV27 and TRBJ1-3, with TRBD1 identical over 7 bases. The CDR3 is made up of 15 amino acids. The germline CDR1 and CDR2 sequences are MNHEY and SMNVEV (reference sequence). V shed 6 bases and J 6 bases; nucleotides not matched to a gene: 11. CDR3 sequence reads: CASSPDRVWVNTIYF. The CDR3 DNA follows: TGTGCCAGCAGCCCAGACAGGGTTTGGGTAAACACCATATATTTT.

In this sample, this clone turned up a few times. The CDR3: CASSYDEPIYNEQFF. The CDR3 DNA follows: TGTGCCAGCAGTTACGACGAGCCGATCTACAATGAGCAGTTCTTC. The V call is TRBV6-2 or TRBV6-3, the J call TRBJ2-1; no firm D call. The CDR3 is 15 amino acids. V was cut by 2 bases and J by 3 bases, with 11 bases left in between. Germline-derived CDR1 and CDR2 are MNHEY and SVGEGT.

The rearrangement joins TRBV6-1 to TRBJ2-7; 7 nucleotides align to TRBD1. CDR3 size: 16 residues. V was pared by 2 bases and J by 0 bases, with 7 bases of the junction left unmatched. Germline CDR1 MNHNS, CDR2 SASEGT. The CDR3 nucleotides read TGTGCCAGCAGTGAATGGGCAGGGGGATTCTCCTACGAGCAGTACTTC. Protein sequence: CASSEWAGGFSYEQYF.

The chain carries TRBV2 and TRBJ1-2, with TRBD1 matching over 7 bases. The CDR3 has 13 residues. From germline, CDR1 is SNHLY and CDR2 FYNNEI. V lost 7 bases to trimming and J lost 2 bases; unmatched junction nucleotides: 4. This chain's CDR3 is CASKGQPNYGYTF. Written as DNA, the CDR3 is TGTGCCAGCAAGGGACAGCCGAACTATGGCTACACCTTC.

The rearrangement joins TRBV5-6 to TRBJ1-4; 7 nucleotides line up with TRBD1. Trimming took 2 bases from V and 8 from J; bases not matched to a gene: 3. CDR1 and CDR2 (germline): SGHDT, YYEEEE. The CDR3 loop spans 13 amino acids. The CDR3 loop is CASSFNRGEKLFF. For the CDR3, the DNA is TGTGCCAGCAGCTTTAACAGGGGCGAAAAACTGTTTTTT.

The table lists this clone with a count of one. The CDR3 region is CASSLTKYEQYF. The CDR3 bases are TGTGCCAGCAGCTTGACGAAGTACGAGCAGTACTTC. The chain employs TRBV5-8 and TRBJ2-7; D call uncertain. CDR1 and CDR2 (germline): SGHTS, YDEGEE. The CDR3 is 12 amino acids. V was clipped by 1 base and J by 4 bases, with 6 bases between them.

This chain links TRBV19 with TRBJ2-7; TRBD1 is a possible D gene (6 bases). This CDR3 has 15 residues. V was cut by 5 bases and J by 4 bases, with 18 bases left in between. The germline CDR1 and CDR2 sequences are LNHDA and SQIVND (reference sequence). The CDR3 spells CASSSPHREGYEQYF. Written as DNA, the CDR3 is TGTGCCAGTAGTTCGCCTCACAGGGAAGGTTACGAGCAGTACTTC.